This T cell receptor (beta chain) was obtained from a study of T cells in Graves' hyperthyroidism and ophthalmopathy. From germline, CDR1 is MNHEY and CDR2 SVGEGT. V lost 4 bases, J lost 10 bases, and 6 bases stayed unmatched. CDR3 length: 13 amino acids. The study enrolled patients aged 18 to 65 with newly diagnosed hyperthyroidism of under 2 months' duration. The diagnoses drew upon clinical symptoms, serum thyroxine and TRAb, thyroid ultrasound and orbital computed tomography. It was RNA transcripts that yielded the amplified TCR beta CDR3 regions. HTBI primers drove first-round RT-PCR of the TCR CDR3. TCRdb reprocessed the multiplex PCR reads via MiXCR and lists one record per CDR3 protein. The sample comprises approximately 25,000 distinct CDR3 sequences, nearly 45% of which are singletons, and around 10% rests with the top ten. This clonotype was observed at least ten times.

The genes are TRBV6-2 or TRBV6-3 and TRBJ2-7; TRBD2 matches 11 bases. The source is a woman in her twenties or thirties with Graves' hyperthyroidism. Source material: blood. For the CDR3, the DNA is TGTGCCAGCAGTTCCCTAGCGGGAGGAGATCAGTACTTC. Residues: CASSSLAGGDQYF.